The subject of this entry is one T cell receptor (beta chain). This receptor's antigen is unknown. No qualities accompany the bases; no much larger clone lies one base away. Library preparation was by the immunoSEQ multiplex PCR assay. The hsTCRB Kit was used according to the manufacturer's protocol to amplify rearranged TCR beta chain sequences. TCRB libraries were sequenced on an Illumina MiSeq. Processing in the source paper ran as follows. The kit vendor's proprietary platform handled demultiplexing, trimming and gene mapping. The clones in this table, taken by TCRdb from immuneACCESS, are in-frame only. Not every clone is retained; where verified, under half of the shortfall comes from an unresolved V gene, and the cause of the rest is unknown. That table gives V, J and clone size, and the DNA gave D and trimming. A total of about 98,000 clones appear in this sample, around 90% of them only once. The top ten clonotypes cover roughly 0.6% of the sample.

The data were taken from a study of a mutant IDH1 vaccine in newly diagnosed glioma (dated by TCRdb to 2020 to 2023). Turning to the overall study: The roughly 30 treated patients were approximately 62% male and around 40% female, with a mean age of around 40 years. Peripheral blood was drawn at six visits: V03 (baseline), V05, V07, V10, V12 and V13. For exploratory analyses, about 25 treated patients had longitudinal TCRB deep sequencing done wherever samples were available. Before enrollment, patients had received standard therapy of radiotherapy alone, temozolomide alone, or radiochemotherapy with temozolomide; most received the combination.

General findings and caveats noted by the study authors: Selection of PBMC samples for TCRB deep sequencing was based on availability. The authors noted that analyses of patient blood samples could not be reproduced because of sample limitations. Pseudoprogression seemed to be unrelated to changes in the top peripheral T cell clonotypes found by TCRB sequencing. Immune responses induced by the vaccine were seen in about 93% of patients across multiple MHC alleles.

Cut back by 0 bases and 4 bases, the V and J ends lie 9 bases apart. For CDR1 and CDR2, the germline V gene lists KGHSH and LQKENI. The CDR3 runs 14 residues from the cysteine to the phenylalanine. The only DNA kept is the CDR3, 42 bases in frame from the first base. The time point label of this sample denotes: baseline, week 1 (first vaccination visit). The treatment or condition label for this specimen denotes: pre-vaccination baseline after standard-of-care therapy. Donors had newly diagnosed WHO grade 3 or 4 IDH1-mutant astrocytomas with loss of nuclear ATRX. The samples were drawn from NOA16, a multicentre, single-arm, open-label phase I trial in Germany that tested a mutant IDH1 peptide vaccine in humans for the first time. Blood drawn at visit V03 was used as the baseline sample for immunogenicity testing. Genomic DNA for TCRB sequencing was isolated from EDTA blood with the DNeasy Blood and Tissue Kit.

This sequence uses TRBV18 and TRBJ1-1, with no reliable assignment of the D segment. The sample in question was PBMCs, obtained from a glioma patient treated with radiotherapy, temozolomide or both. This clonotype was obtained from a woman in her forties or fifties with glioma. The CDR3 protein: CASSPPARITEAFF. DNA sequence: TGTGCCAGCTCACCACCGGCCCGGATCACTGAAGCTTTCTTT.